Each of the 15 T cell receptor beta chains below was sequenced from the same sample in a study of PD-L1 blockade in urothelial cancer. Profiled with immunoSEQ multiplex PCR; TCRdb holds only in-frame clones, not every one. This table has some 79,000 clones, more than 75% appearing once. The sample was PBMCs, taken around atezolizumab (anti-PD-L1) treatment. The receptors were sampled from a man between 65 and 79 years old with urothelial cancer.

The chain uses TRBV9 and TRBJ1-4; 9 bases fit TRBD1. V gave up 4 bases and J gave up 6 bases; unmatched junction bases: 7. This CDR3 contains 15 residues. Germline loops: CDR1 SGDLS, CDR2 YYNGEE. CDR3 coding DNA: TGTGCCAGCAGCCCCCGACAGGGGGGGTATGAAAAACTGTTTTTT. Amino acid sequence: CASSPRQGGYEKLFF.

In DNA form, the CDR3 reads TGCGCCAGCAGCTTGGGTGCCGGGAGGCCCCATGAGCAGTTCTTC. Amino acid sequence: CASSLGAGRPHEQFF. This sequence joins TRBV5-1 and TRBJ2-1; 7 nucleotides align to TRBD2. Trimming removed 0 bases from V and 8 bases from J; junction bases left unmatched: 8. This CDR3 is 15 amino acids long. From germline, CDR1 is SGHRS and CDR2 YFSETQ.

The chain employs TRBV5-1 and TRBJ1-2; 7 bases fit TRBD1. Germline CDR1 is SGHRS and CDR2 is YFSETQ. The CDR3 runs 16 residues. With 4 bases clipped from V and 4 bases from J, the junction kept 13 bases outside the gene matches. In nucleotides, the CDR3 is TGCGCCAGCAGCCATAACCTGGACAGGCTCGTCTATGGCTACACCTTC. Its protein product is CASSHNLDRLVYGYTF.

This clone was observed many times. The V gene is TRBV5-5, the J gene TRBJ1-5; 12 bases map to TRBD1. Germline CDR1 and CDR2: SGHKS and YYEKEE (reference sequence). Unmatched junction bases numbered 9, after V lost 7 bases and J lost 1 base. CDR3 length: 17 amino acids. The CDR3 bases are TGTGCCAGCGGACCGGGACAGGGGGCAAGGAGCAATCAGCCCCAGCATTTT. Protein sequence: CASGPGQGARSNQPQHF. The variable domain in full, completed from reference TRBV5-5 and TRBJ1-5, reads DAGVTQSPTHLIKTRGQQVTLRCSPISGHKSVSWYQQVLGQGPQFIFQYYEKEERGRGNFPDRFSARQFPNYSSELNVNALLLGDSALYLCASGPGQGARSNQPQHFGDGTRLSIL.

CDR3 sequence: CATSPSEGQATPGANVLTF. The CDR3 bases are TGTGCCACCAGCCCAAGTGAGGGACAGGCCACCCCTGGGGCCAACGTCCTGACTTTC. The chain couples TRBV15 to TRBJ2-6; 8 bases line up with TRBD1. The V gene end was trimmed by 5 bases and the J gene end by 2 bases; junction bases not matched to a gene: 14. This CDR3 has 19 amino acids. Germline CDR1 is LNHNV and CDR2 is YYDKDF (reference sequence).

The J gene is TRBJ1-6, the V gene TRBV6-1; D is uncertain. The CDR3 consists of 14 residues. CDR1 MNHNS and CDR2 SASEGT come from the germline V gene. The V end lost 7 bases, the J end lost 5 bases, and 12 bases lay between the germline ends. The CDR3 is CASTLQINNSPLHF. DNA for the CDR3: TGTGCCAGCACCCTACAGATTAATAATTCACCCCTCCACTTT.

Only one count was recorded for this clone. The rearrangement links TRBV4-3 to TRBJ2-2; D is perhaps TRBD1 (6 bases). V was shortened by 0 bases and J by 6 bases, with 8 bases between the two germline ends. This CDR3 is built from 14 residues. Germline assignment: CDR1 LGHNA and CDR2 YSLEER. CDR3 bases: TGCGCCAGCAGCCAAGATTGGGGGCCCGGGGAGCTGTTTTTT. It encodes CASSQDWGPGELFF.

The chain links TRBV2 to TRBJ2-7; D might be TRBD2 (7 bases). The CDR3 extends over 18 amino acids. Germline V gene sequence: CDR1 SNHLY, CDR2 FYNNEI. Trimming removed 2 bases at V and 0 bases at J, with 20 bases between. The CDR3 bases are TGTGCCAGCAGTGAAAGGGGTGGGGCGGGGGCCATCTCCTACGAGCAGTACTTC. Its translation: CASSERGGAGAISYEQYF.

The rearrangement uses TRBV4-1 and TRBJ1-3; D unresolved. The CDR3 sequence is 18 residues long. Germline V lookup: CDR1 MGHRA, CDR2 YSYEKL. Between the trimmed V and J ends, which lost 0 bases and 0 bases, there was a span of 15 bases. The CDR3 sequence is CASSQDGLETSSGNTIYF. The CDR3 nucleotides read TGCGCCAGCAGCCAAGATGGACTCGAGACAAGCTCTGGAAACACCATATATTTT.

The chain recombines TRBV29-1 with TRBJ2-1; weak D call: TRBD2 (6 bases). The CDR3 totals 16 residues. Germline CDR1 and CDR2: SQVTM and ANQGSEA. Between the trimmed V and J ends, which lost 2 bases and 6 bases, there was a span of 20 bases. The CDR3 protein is CSVESPAEGLVNEQFF. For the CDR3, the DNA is TGCAGCGTTGAAAGCCCCGCGGAGGGTCTCGTCAATGAGCAGTTCTTC.

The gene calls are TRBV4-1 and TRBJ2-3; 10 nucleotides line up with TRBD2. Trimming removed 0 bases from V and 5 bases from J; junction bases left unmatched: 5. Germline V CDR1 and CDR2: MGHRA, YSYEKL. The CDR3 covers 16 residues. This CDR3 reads CASSQDQAGGLDTQYF. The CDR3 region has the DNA TGCGCCAGCAGCCAAGATCAAGCGGGGGGGCTAGATACGCAGTATTTT.

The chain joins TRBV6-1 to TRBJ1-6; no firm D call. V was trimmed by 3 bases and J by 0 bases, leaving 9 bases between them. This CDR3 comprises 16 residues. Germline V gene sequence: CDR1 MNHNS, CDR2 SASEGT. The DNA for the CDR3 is TGTGCCAGCAGTGATACTTCCGGCTCCTATAATTCACCCCTCCACTTT. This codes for CASSDTSGSYNSPLHF.

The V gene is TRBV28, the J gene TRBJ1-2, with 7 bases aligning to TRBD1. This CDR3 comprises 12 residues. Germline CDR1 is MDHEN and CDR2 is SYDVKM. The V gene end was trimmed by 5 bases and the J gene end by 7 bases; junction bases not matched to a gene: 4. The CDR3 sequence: CASSLYRGGYTF. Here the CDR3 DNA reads TGTGCCAGCAGTCTCTACAGGGGTGGCTACACCTTC.

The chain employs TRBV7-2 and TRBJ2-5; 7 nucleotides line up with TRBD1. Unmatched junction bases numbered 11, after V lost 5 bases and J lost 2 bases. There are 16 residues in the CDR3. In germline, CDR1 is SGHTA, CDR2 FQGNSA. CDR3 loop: CASSHGETGYQETQYF. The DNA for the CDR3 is TGTGCCAGCAGCCACGGGGAGACAGGGTATCAAGAGACCCAGTACTTC.

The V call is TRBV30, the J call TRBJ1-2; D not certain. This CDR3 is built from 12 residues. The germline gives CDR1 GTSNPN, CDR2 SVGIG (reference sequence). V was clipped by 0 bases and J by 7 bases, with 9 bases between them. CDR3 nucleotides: TGTGCCTGGAGTGTACGGTATGGTGGCTACACCTTC. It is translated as CAWSVRYGGYTF.